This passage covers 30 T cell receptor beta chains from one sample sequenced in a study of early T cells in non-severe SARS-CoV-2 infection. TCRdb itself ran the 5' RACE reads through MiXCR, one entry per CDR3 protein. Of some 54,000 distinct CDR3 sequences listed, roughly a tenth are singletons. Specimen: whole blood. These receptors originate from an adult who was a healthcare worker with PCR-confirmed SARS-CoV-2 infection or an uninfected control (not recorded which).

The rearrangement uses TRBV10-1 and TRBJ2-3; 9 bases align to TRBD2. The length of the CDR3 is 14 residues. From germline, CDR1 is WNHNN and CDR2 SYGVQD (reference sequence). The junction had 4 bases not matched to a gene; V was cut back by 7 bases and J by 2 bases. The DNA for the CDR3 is TGCGCCAGCACACTAGCGGGCACCACAGATACGCAGTATTTT. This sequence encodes CASTLAGTTDTQYF.

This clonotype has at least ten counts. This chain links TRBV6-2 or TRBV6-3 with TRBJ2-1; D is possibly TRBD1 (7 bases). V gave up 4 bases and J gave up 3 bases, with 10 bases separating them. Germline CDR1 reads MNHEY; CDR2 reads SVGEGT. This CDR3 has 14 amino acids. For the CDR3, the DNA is TGTGCCAGCAGTTCCCAGGGGGGCTACAATGAGCAGTTCTTC. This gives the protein CASSSQGGYNEQFF.

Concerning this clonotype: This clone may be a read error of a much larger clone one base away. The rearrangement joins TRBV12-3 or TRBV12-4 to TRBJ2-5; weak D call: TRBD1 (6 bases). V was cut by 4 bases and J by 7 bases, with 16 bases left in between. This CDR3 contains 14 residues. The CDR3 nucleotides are TGTGCCAGCAGTTCCTCGGACAAGGGGGTGACCCAGTACTTC. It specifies CASSSSDKGVTQYF.

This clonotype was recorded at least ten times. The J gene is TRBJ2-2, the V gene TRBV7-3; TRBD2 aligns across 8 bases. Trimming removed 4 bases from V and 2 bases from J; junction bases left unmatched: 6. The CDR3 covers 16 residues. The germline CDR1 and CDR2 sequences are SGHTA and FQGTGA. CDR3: CASSSSTSANTGELFF. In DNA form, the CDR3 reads TGTGCCAGCAGCTCCTCGACTAGCGCTAACACCGGGGAGCTGTTTTTT.

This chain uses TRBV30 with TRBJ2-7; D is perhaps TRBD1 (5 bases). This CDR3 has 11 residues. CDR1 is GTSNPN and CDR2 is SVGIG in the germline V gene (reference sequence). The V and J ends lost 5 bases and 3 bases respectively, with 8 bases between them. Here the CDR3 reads CAWGDSYEQYF. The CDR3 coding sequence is TGTGCCTGGGGAGACAGCTACGAGCAGTACTTC. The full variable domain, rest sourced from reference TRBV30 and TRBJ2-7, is SQTIHQWPATLVQPVGSPLSLECTVEGTSNPNLYWYRQAAGRGLQLLFYSVGIGQISSEVPQNLSASRPQDRQFILSSKKLLLSDSGFYLCAWGDSYEQYFGPGTRLTVT.

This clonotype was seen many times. CDR3 DNA sequence: TGCAGTGCTAGTACGGGACGGGGCTACGAGCAGTACTTC. It is translated as CSASTGRGYEQYF. The chain is built from TRBV20-1 and TRBJ2-7; possibly TRBD1 or TRBD2 for D (5 bases each). Trimming cost V 3 bases and J 3 bases, with 12 bases left between them. This CDR3 spans 13 amino acids. The V gene's germline CDR1 is DFQATT and CDR2 SNEGSKA (reference sequence).

The CDR3, as DNA: TGTGCCAGCAGTTTATTGGCAGGGGTGACCGGGGAGCTGTTTTTT. This codes for CASSLLAGVTGELFF. The chain uses TRBV12-3 or TRBV12-4 and TRBJ2-2, with D possibly being TRBD1 (6 bases). The CDR3 has 15 residues. The V end lost 2 bases, the J end lost 5 bases, and 12 bases lay between the germline ends.

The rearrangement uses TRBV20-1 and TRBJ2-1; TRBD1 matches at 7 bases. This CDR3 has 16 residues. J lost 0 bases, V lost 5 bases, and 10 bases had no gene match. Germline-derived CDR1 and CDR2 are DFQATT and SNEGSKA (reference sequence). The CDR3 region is CSAEHLQGSSYNEQFF. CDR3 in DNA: TGCAGTGCTGAACACTTACAGGGGTCCTCCTACAATGAGCAGTTCTTC.

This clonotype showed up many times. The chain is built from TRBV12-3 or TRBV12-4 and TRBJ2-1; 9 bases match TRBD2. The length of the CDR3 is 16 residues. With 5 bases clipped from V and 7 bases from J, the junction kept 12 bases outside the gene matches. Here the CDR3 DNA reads TGTGCCAGCAGTGCTGGATCCGCGGGAGGGCCTAATGAGCAGTTCTTC. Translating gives CASSAGSAGGPNEQFF.

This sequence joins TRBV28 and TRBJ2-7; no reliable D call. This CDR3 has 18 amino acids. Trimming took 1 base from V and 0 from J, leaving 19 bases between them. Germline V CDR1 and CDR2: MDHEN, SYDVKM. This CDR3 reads CASSLFGMSAGSSYEQYF. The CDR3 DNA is TGTGCCAGCAGTTTATTTGGGATGAGTGCAGGTAGCTCCTACGAGCAGTACTTC.

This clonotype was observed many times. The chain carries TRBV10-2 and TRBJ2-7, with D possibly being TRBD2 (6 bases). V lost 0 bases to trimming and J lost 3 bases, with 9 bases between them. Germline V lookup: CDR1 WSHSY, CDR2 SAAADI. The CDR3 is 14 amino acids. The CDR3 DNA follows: TGCGCCAGCAGTGAGTCCGGGGGATTCTACGAGCAGTACTTC. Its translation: CASSESGGFYEQYF.

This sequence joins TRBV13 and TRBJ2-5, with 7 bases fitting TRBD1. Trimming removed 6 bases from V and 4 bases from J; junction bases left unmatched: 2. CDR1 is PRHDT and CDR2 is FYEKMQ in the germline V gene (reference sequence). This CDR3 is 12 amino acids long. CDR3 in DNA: TGTGCCAGCAGGAGACAGGGAGAGACCCAGTACTTC. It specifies CASRRQGETQYF. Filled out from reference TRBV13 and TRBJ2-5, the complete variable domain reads AAGVIQSPRHLIKEKRETATLKCYPIPRHDTVYWYQQGPGQDPQFLISFYEKMQSDKGSIPDRFSAQQFSDYHSELNMSSLELGDSALYFCASRRQGETQYFGPGTRLLVL.

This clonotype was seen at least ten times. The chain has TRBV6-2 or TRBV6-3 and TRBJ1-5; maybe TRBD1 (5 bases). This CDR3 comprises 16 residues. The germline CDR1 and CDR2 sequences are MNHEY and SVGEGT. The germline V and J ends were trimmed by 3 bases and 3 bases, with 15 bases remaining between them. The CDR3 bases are TGTGCCAGCAGTTATCCCTGGGGGAGCTTCAATCAGCCCCAGCATTTT. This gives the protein CASSYPWGSFNQPQHF.

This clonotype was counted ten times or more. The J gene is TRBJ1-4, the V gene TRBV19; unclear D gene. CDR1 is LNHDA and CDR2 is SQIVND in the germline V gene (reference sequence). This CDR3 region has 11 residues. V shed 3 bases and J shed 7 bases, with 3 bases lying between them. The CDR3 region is CASSIGEKLFF. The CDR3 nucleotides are TGTGCCAGTAGTATTGGTGAAAAACTGTTTTTT.

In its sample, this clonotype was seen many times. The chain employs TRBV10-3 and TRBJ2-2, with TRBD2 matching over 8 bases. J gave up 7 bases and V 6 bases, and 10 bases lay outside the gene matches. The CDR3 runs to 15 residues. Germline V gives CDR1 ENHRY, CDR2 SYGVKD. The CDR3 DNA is TGTGCCATCAGGGATAGCGGGAATGATGGCGGGGAGCTGTTTTTT. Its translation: CAIRDSGNDGGELFF.

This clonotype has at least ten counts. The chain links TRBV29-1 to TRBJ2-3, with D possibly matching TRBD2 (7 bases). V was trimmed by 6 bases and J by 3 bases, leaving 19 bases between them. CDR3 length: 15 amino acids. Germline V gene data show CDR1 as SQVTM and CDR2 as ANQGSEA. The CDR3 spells CSVTGASGPTDTQYF. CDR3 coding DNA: TGCAGCGTCACGGGGGCTAGCGGCCCTACAGATACGCAGTATTTT.

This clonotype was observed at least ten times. DNA for the CDR3: TGTGCCTCAAAGGGGACAGGGGATCAGCCCCAGCATTTT. Encoded protein: CASKGTGDQPQHF. The chain is built from TRBV30 and TRBJ1-5, with 10 nucleotides matching TRBD1. This CDR3 contains 13 residues. Germline CDR1 GTSNPN, CDR2 SVGIG (reference sequence). Germline trimming cut 7 bases from V and 5 bases from J; bases unmatched to any gene: 5.

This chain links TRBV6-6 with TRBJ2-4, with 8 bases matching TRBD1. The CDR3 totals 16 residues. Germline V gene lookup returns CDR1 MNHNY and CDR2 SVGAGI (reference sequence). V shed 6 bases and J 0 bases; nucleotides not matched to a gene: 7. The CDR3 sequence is CASRSTGALAKNIQYF. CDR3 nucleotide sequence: TGTGCCAGCAGGTCGACAGGGGCCCTAGCCAAAAACATTCAGTACTTC.

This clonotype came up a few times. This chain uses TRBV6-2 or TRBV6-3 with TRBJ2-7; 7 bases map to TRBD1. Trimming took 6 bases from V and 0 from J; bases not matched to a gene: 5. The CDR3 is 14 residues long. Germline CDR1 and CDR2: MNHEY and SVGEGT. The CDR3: CASRTGTDSYEQYF. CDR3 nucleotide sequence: TGTGCCAGCAGAACCGGGACAGACTCCTACGAGCAGTACTTC.

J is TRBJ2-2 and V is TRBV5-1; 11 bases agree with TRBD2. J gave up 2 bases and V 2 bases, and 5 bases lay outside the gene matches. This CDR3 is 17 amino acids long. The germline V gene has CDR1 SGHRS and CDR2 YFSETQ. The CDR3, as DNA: TGCGCCAGCAGCTTACTAGCGGGAGACCCCAACACCGGGGAGCTGTTTTTT. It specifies CASSLLAGDPNTGELFF.

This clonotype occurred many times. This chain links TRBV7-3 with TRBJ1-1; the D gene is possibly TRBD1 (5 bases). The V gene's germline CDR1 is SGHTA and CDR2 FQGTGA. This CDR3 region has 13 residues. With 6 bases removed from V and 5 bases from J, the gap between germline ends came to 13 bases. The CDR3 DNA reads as TGTGCCAGCAGACTTACCAGGGTTACTGAAGCTTTCTTT. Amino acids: CASRLTRVTEAFF. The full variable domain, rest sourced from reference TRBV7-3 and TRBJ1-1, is GAGVSQTPSNKVTEKGKYVELRCDPISGHTALYWYRQSLGQGPEFLIYFQGTGAADDSGLPNDRFFAVRPEGSVSTLKIQRTERGDSAVYLCASRLTRVTEAFFGQGTRLTVV.

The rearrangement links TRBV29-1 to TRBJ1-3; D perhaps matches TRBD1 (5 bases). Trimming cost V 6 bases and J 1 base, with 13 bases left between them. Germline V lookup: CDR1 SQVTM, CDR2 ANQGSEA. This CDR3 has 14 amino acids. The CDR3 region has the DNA TGCAGCGTCGTAACGACAGTATCTGGAAACACCATATATTTT. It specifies CSVVTTVSGNTIYF.

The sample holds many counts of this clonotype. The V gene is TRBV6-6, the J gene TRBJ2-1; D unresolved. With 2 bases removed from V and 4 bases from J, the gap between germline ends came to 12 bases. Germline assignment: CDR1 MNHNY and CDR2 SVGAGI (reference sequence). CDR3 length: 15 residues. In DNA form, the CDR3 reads TGTGCCAGCAGTTACGAAGGGCGCGGTTACAATGAGCAGTTCTTC. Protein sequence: CASSYEGRGYNEQFF.

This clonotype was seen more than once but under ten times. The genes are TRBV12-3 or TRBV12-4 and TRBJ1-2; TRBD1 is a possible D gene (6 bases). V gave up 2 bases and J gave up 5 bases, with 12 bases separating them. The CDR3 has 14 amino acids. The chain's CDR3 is CASSLHRVSYGYTF. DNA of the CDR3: TGTGCCAGCAGTTTACACAGGGTCTCATATGGCTACACCTTC.

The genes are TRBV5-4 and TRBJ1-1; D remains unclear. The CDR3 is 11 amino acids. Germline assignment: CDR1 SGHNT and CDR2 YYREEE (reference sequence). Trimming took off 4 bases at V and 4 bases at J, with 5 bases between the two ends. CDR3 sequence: CASSGSTEAFF. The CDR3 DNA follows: TGTGCCAGCAGCGGCAGCACTGAAGCTTTCTTT.

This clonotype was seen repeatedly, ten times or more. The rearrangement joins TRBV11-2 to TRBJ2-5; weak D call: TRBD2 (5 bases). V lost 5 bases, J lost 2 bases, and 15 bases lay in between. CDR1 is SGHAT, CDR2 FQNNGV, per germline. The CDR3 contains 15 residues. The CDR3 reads CASSRLLAEQETQYF. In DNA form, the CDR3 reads TGTGCCAGCAGCCGACTGCTAGCTGAGCAAGAGACCCAGTACTTC.

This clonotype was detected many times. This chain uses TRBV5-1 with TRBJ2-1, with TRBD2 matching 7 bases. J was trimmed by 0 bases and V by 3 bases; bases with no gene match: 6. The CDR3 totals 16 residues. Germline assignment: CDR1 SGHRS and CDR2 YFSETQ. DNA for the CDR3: TGCGCCAGCAGCTCCTCCGGGACTAACTCCTACAATGAGCAGTTCTTC. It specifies CASSSSGTNSYNEQFF.

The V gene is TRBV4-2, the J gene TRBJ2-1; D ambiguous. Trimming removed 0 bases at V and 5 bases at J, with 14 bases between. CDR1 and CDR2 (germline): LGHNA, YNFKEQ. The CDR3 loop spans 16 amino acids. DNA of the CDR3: TGTGCCAGCAGCCAAGATGGGCTTTGGGTGAACAATGAGCAGTTCTTC. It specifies CASSQDGLWVNNEQFF.

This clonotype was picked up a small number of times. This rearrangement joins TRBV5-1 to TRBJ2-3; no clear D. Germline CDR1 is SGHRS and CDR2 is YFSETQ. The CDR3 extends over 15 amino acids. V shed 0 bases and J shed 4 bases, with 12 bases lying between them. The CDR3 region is CASSLATVAPDTQYF. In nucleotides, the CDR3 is TGCGCCAGCAGCTTGGCAACGGTAGCCCCAGATACGCAGTATTTT.

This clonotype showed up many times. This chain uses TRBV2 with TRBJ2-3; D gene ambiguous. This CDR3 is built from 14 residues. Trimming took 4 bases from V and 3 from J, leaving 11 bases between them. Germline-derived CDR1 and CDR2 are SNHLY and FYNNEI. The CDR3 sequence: CASSVSMGTDTQYF. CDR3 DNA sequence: TGTGCCAGCAGTGTATCGATGGGGACAGATACGCAGTATTTT.